These 23 T cell receptor beta chains came from one sample sequenced in a study of radiation and T cells in renal cell carcinoma. TCRdb's copy holds only in-frame clones and misses some; the assay was immunoSEQ multiplex PCR. Of under 150,000 clones in the sample, approximately 80% are singletons; the top ten hold about 1.9%. Sample time point: blood 2 weeks post-SBRT. Treatment denoted: 15 Gy SBRT to primary tumor, nephrectomy 4 weeks later. Sequencing used blood, obtained from a patient whose treatment included radiotherapy and nephrectomy. These receptors were obtained from an older woman with renal cell carcinoma.

This clone was seen just once. The chain uses TRBV6-6 and TRBJ2-7; the match to TRBD1 covers 8 bases. This CDR3 is built from 16 residues. V was pared by 0 bases and J by 2 bases, with 6 bases of the junction left unmatched. Germline CDR1 and CDR2: MNHNY and SVGAGI (reference sequence). Written as DNA, the CDR3 is TGTGCCAGCAGTTACTCCCGGGACAGGTTGACCTACGAGCAGTACTTC. Its translation is CASSYSRDRLTYEQYF.

The CDR3 DNA sequence: TGTGCCATCAGTGAGTCCCTAGCGGGTGGGGTTAGCTCTGGGGCCAACGTCCTGACTTTC. As protein: CAISESLAGGVSSGANVLTF. The chain uses TRBV10-3 and TRBJ2-6; 8 nucleotides align to TRBD2. Losses at the gene ends were 0 bases for V and 0 bases for J; bases not matched to a gene: 10. Germline V CDR1 and CDR2: ENHRY, SYGVKD. The CDR3 has 20 amino acids.

This clone was seen only once. The chain links TRBV5-6 to TRBJ1-6; perhaps TRBD1 as D (5 bases). This CDR3 is built from 14 residues. V shed 2 bases and J shed 5 bases, with 8 bases lying between them. Germline CDR1 is SGHDT and CDR2 is YYEEEE. The CDR3 coding sequence is TGTGCCAGCAGCTTCGGGACGGATAATTCACCCCTCCACTTT. It codes for CASSFGTDNSPLHF.

The chain joins TRBV2 to TRBJ1-2; D remains unclear. V was trimmed by 4 bases and J by 1 base, leaving 13 bases between them. Germline V lookup: CDR1 SNHLY, CDR2 FYNNEI. This CDR3 is built from 15 residues. CDR3 DNA sequence: TGTGCCAGCAGTGCGGCCACCGGATTTAACTATGGCTACACCTTC. It specifies CASSAATGFNYGYTF.

J is TRBJ1-1 and V is TRBV7-2; D might be TRBD1 (6 bases). The length of the CDR3 is 15 residues. Trimming removed 5 bases at V and 4 bases at J, with 17 bases between. Per the germline V gene, CDR1 is SGHTA and CDR2 is FQGNSA. The CDR3 DNA is TGTGCCAGCAGCGCCCAGCGGGGGCTGAGCACTGAAGCTTTCTTT. Amino acid sequence: CASSAQRGLSTEAFF.

J is TRBJ2-7 and V is TRBV5-6; 7 bases match TRBD1. Trimming cost V 3 bases and J 2 bases; bases outside gene matches: 2. In germline, CDR1 is SGHDT, CDR2 YYEEEE. The CDR3 is made up of 13 amino acids. The CDR3 region has the DNA TGTGCCAGCAGCTGGGACAGCCCCTACGAGCAGTACTTC. It translates to CASSWDSPYEQYF.

This clone was detected a few times. This chain connects TRBV11-2 to TRBJ2-2; 8 positions agree with TRBD1. With V trimmed by 5 bases and J by 3 bases, 5 bases remained unmatched. The CDR3 covers 15 residues. Germline assignment: CDR1 SGHAT and CDR2 FQNNGV. CDR3 bases: TGTGCCAGCAGCCCGACAGGGGTATACACCGGGGAGCTGTTTTTT. Translated: CASSPTGVYTGELFF.

This sequence joins TRBV4-3 and TRBJ1-6, with unresolved D. Germline CDR1 is LGHNA and CDR2 is YSLEER. V was clipped by 0 bases and J by 7 bases, with 4 bases between them. CDR3 length: 13 residues. The CDR3 region is CASSQERNSPLHF. The CDR3 coding sequence is TGCGCCAGCAGCCAAGAGCGCAATTCACCCCTCCACTTT.

J is TRBJ2-1 and V is TRBV21-1; the listed D gene, TRBD2, was not tested against the DNA. TRBV21-1 is designated a pseudogene. The CDR3 loop spans 14 amino acids. The CDR3: CAPRVERGGYEQFF. The DNA of the CDR3 is TGTGCCCCTCGGGTAGAGAGGGGGGGCTATGAGCAGTTCTTC.

The CDR3: CASSEEAQGYNEQFF. Here the CDR3 DNA reads TGTGCCAGCAGTGAAGAGGCACAGGGTTACAATGAGCAGTTCTTC. V and J are TRBV2 and TRBJ2-1, with D maybe TRBD1 (6 bases). CDR1 is SNHLY, CDR2 FYNNEI, per germline. The CDR3 contains 15 residues. V lost 1 base and J lost 4, with 11 bases in between.

The chain has TRBV11-3 and TRBJ2-7; perhaps TRBD1 as D (5 bases). Germline V lookup: CDR1 SGHNT, CDR2 YENEEA. Trimming took 1 base from V and 1 from J, leaving 11 bases between them. This CDR3 spans 15 amino acids. The CDR3 region is CASSLGGAGSYEQYF. CDR3 bases: TGTGCCAGCAGCTTAGGGGGCGCAGGGTCCTACGAGCAGTACTTC. The entire variable domain, with the rest obtained from reference TRBV11-3 and TRBJ2-7, is as follows: EAGVVQSPRYKIIEKKQPVAFWCNPISGHNTLYWYLQNLGQGPELLIRYENEEAVDDSQLPKDRFSAERLKGVDSTLKIQPAELGDSAVYLCASSLGGAGSYEQYFGPGTRLTVT.

J is TRBJ2-5 and V is TRBV5-1, with unresolved D. V lost 1 base and J lost 0, with 10 bases in between. Germline CDR1 SGHRS, CDR2 YFSETQ. This CDR3 region has 15 residues. CDR3 sequence reads: CASSLRPVYQETQYF. The CDR3 region has the DNA TGCGCCAGCAGCTTGCGGCCAGTGTACCAAGAGACCCAGTACTTC.

The chain is built from TRBV11-2 and TRBJ1-2; D remains ambiguous. CDR3 length: 12 amino acids. Germline values: CDR1 SGHAT, CDR2 FQNNGV. Trimming left V 1 base short and J 8 bases short, with 8 bases between. The CDR3 DNA sequence: TGTGCCAGCAGCTTAGGGGGAGGGGGCTACACCTTC. Encoded protein: CASSLGGGGYTF.

This chain links TRBV5-8 with TRBJ1-2; D might be TRBD1 (5 bases). There are 11 residues in the CDR3. Germline V gene data show CDR1 as SGHTS and CDR2 as YDEGEE. Trimming shortened V by 10 bases and J by 1 base, and 8 bases separated the two germline ends. Here the CDR3 DNA reads TGTGCCTTCAGGGATAACTATGGCTACACCTTC. Translated, it gives CAFRDNYGYTF. The full variable domain, its missing parts supplied by reference TRBV5-8 and TRBJ1-2, is EAGVTQSPTHLIKTRGQQATLRCSPISGHTSVYWYQQALGLGLQFLLWYDEGEERNRGNFPPRFSGRQFPNYSSELNVNALELEDSALYLCAFRDNYGYTFGSGTRLTVV.

This chain joins TRBV6-1 and TRBJ1-5; D not certain. The V gene's germline CDR1 is MNHNS and CDR2 SASEGT. The V gene lost 7 bases and the J gene lost 4 bases, with 11 bases spanning the gap. The CDR3 has 13 residues. CDR3 residues: CASTLGGNQPQHF. CDR3 coding DNA: TGTGCCAGCACCCTAGGAGGAAATCAGCCCCAGCATTTT.

Written as DNA, the CDR3 is TGTGCCAGCAGCGTATACGACCTGGGGAACTACGAGCAGTACTTC. Protein product: CASSVYDLGNYEQYF. The chain combines TRBV5-5 with TRBJ2-7; no firm D call. The CDR3 is made up of 15 amino acids. Germline V gene lookup returns CDR1 SGHKS and CDR2 YYEKEE (reference sequence). V lost 4 bases and J 3 bases, leaving 17 bases between the germline ends.

V is TRBV5-4 and J is TRBJ2-7, with 10 nucleotides matching TRBD1. The CDR3 consists of 16 residues. Germline trimming cut 1 base from V and 2 bases from J; bases unmatched to any gene: 6. Germline assignment: CDR1 SGHNT and CDR2 YYREEE (reference sequence). The CDR3 nucleotides read TGTGCCAGCAGCTTGCCCGGGACAGGGGTAACCTACGAGCAGTACTTC. Translated: CASSLPGTGVTYEQYF.

J is TRBJ1-5 and V is TRBV28; D unclear. CDR1 is MDHEN and CDR2 is SYDVKM in the germline V gene. The CDR3 has 15 amino acids. The germline V and J ends were trimmed by 6 bases and 6 bases, with 18 bases remaining between them. CDR3 nucleotides: TGTGCCAGCAGCACTTCGCAAGGGATGGGTCAGCCCCAGCATTTT. Residues: CASSTSQGMGQPQHF.

The J gene is TRBJ2-2, the V gene TRBV29-1; weak D call: TRBD1 (6 bases). CDR3 size: 14 residues. With 4 bases removed from V and 4 bases from J, the gap between germline ends came to 13 bases. Germline assignment: CDR1 SQVTM and CDR2 ANQGSEA. The CDR3 bases are TGCAGCGTTGTGGTGTCAGGGGCCACCGGGGAGCTGTTTTTT. Translation gives CSVVVSGATGELFF.

The rearrangement joins TRBV7-2 to TRBJ2-2, with D hard to call. V dropped 2 bases and J dropped 5 bases, with 9 bases sitting between them. This CDR3 is built from 14 residues. Germline V gene sequence: CDR1 SGHTA, CDR2 FQGNSA. This CDR3 reads CASSLSVGTGELFF. For the CDR3, the DNA is TGTGCCAGCAGCTTAAGCGTAGGAACCGGGGAGCTGTTTTTT.

This chain links TRBV9 with TRBJ2-5; no clear D gene. The length of the CDR3 is 15 residues. The germline V gene encodes CDR1 SGDLS and CDR2 YYNGEE. The V and J ends lost 0 bases and 2 bases respectively, with 11 bases between them. As DNA, the CDR3 is TGTGCCAGCAGCGTAGCTCCAGCGAGACAAGAGACCCAGTACTTC. Protein: CASSVAPARQETQYF.

V and J are TRBV10-2 and TRBJ1-2; D uncertain. Trimming stripped 7 bases from V and 0 bases from J, with 36 bases between. This CDR3 is built from 22 residues. The V gene's germline CDR1 is WSHSY and CDR2 SAAADI. The CDR3 DNA follows: TGCGCCAGCACCGAGTCCCTTTTTCTAGGAGCCTATTCAGACGCCGCTAACTATGGCTACACCTTC. Its protein product is CASTESLFLGAYSDAANYGYTF.

The chain is built from TRBV4-2 and TRBJ2-7; perhaps D is TRBD1 or TRBD2 (5 bases each). Germline V lookup: CDR1 LGHNA, CDR2 YNFKEQ. The CDR3 sequence is 15 residues long. Trimming shortened V by 2 bases and J by 4 bases, and 15 bases separated the two germline ends. CDR3 DNA sequence: TGTGCCAGCAGCCAACAAGGGACCGCTGGTTACGAGCAGTACTTC. This codes for CASSQQGTAGYEQYF.